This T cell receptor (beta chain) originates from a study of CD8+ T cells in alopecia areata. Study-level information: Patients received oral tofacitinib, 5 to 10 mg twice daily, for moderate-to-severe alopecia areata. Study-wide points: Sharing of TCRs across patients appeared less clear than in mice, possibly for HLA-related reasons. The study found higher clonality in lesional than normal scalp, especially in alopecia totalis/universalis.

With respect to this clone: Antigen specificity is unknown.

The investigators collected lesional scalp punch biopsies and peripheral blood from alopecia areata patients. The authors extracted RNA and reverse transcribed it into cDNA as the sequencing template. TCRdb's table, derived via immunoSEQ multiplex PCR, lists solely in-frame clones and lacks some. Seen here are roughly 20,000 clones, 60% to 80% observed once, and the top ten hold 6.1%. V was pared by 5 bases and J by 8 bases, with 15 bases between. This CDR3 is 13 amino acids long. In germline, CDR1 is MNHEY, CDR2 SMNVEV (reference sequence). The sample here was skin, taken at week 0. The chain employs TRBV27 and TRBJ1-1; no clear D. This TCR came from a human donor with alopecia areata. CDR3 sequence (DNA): TGTGCCAGCAGTACTCCAAATTACGGGGAAGCTTTCTTT. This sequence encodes CASSTPNYGEAFF.